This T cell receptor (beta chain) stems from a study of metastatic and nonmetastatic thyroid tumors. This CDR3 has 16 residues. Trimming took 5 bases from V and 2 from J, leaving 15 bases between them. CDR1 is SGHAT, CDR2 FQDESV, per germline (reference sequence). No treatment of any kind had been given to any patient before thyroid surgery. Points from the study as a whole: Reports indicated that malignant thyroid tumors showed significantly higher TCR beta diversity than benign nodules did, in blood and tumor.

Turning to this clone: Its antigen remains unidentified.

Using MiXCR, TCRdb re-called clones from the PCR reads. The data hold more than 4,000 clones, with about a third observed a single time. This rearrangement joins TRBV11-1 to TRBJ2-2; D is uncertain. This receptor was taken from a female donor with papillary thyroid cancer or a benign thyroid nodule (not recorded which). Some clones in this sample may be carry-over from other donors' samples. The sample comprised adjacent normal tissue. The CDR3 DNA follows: TGTGCCAGCAGCCCCTCGAGCAGCTTTAACACCGGGGAGCTGTTTTTT. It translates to CASSPSSSFNTGELFF.